This TCR beta chain was sequenced for a study of blood T cell repertoires in COVID-19. Study summary: The United States, Italy and Spain provided the acute and convalescent COVID-19 samples. T cells, B-cell-depleted T cells, or PBMCs provided the cDNA or gDNA that served as material.

V shed 7 bases and J shed 4 bases, with 16 bases lying between them. CDR1 is MNHEY and CDR2 is SVGAGI in the germline V gene. The CDR3 length is 14 residues. Original handling: Amplified reference gene primers provided the basis for estimating nucleated cell counts. Libraries were prepared by immunoSEQ multiplex PCR; TCRdb keeps only in-frame clonotypes and omits some of them. Clonal size and the V and J genes are those of that table, whereas D and trimming came from the DNA. The sample lists some 140,000 clones, about 86% occurring once. The V call is TRBV6-5, the J call TRBJ1-1; possibly TRBD1 for D (5 bases). Material: peripheral blood. This TCR was sampled from a woman in her sixties with acute or convalescent COVID-19. CDR3: CASTPSGGGTEAFF. CDR3 in DNA: TGTGCCAGCACCCCCAGTGGGGGGGGCACTGAAGCTTTCTTT.